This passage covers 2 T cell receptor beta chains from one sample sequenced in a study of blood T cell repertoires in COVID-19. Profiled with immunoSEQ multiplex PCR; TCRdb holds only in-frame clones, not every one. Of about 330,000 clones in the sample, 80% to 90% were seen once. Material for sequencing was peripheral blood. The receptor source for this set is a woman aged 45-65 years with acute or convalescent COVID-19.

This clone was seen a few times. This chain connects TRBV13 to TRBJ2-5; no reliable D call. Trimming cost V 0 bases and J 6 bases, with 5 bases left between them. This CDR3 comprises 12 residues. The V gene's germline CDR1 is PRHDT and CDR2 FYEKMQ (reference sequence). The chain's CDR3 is CASSLGLKTQYF. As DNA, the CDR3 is TGTGCCAGCAGCTTAGGCCTAAAGACCCAGTACTTC.

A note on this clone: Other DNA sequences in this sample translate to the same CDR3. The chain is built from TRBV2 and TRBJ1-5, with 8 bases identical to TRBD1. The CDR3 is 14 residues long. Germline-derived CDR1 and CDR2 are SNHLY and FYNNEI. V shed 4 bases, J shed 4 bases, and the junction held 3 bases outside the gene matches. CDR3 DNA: TGTGCCAGCAGTGGTCAGGGGGCAAATCAGCCCCAGCATTTT. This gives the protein CASSGQGANQPQHF.